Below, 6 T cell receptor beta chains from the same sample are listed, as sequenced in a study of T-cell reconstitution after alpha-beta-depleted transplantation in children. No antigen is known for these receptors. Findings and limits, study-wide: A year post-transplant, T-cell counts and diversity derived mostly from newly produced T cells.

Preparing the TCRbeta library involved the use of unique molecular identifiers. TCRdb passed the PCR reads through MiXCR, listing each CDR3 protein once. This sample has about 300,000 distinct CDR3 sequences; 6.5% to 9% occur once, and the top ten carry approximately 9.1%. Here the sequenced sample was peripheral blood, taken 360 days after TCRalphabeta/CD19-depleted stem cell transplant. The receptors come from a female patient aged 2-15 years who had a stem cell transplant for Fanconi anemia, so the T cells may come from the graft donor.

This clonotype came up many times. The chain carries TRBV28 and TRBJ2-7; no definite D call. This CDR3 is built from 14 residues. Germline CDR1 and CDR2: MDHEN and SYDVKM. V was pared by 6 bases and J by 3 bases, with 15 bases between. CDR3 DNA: TGTGCCAGCAGGGACCCAAATGGGGTCTACGAGCAGTACTTC. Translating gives CASRDPNGVYEQYF.

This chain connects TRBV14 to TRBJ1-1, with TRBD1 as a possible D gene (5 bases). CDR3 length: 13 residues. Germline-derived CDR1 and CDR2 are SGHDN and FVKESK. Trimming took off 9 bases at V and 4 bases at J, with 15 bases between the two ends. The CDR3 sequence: CASSEMGGTEAFF. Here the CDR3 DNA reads TGTGCCAGTTCCGAGATGGGGGGCACTGAAGCTTTCTTT.

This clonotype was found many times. The CDR3 is CASGTGKNIQYF. The CDR3 DNA follows: TGTGCCAGCGGGACAGGGAAAAACATTCAGTACTTC. The chain carries TRBV11-2 and TRBJ2-4, with 9 bases that match TRBD1. The germline V gene encodes CDR1 SGHAT and CDR2 FQNNGV. The CDR3 length is 12 residues. V shed 8 bases, J shed 4 bases, and the junction held 0 bases outside the gene matches.

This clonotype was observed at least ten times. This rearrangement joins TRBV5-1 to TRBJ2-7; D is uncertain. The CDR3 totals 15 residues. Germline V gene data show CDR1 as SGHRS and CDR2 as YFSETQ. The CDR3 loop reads CASSLGGVGAYEQYV. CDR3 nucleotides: TGCGCCAGCAGTTTGGGTGGGGTCGGCGCCTACGAGCAGTACGTC.

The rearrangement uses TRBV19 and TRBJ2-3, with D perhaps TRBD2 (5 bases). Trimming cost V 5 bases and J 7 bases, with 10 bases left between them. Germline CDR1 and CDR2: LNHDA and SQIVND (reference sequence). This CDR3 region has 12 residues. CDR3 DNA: TGTGCCAGTAGTCACGCGGGTAATACGCAGTATTTT. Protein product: CASSHAGNTQYF.

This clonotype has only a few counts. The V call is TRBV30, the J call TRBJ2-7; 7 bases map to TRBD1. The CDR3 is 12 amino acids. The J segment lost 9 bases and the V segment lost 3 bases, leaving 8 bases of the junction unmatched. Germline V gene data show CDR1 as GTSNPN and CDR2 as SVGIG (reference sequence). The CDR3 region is CAWSGQAEAQYF. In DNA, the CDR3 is TGTGCCTGGAGCGGACAGGCCGAAGCGCAGTACTTC.